A single sample is the source of the 10 T cell receptor beta chains below, sequenced in a study of radiation and T cells in renal cell carcinoma. Libraries were prepared by immunoSEQ multiplex PCR; TCRdb keeps only in-frame clonotypes and omits some of them. The sample holds 90,000 to 100,000 clones, 86% seen once. Noted time point: baseline pretreatment blood. Treatment given: 15 Gy SBRT to primary tumor, nephrectomy 4 weeks later. This material consisted of blood, taken from a patient whose treatment included radiotherapy and nephrectomy. These receptors were obtained from a man aged 50 or older with renal cell carcinoma.

The chain combines TRBV5-1 with TRBJ2-7; no reliable D call. The CDR3 is 12 amino acids. CDR1 is SGHRS, CDR2 YFSETQ, per germline. V was clipped by 0 bases and J by 3 bases, with 4 bases between them. The CDR3: CASSLDVYEQYF. CDR3 sequence (DNA): TGCGCCAGCAGCTTGGATGTCTACGAGCAGTACTTC.

This clone was picked up one time. The genes are TRBV6-4 and TRBJ1-5; D uncertain. V lost 6 bases, J lost 2 bases, and 14 bases lay in between. The CDR3 extends over 15 amino acids. From germline, CDR1 is MRHNA and CDR2 SNTAGT. The CDR3 nucleotides read TGTGCCAGCAGCTTTCCCGCTAACCGCAATCAGCCCCAGCATTTT. This sequence encodes CASSFPANRNQPQHF.

V gene TRBV4-1 combines with J gene TRBJ2-7; D might be TRBD2 (7 bases). V gave up 0 bases and J gave up 2 bases, with 14 bases separating them. The germline V gene has CDR1 MGHRA and CDR2 YSYEKL. CDR3 length: 16 residues. The CDR3, as DNA: TGCGCCAGCAGCCAAGAAGGGGGGGGGACCACCTACGAGCAGTACTTC. This sequence encodes CASSQEGGGTTYEQYF.

The CDR3 bases are TGTGCCAGCAGCGCACACCAAGGGGTTTACAATGAGCAGTTCTTC. The encoded protein is CASSAHQGVYNEQFF. The chain uses TRBV7-2 and TRBJ2-1, with TRBD1 as a possible D gene (5 bases). The V and J ends lost 5 bases and 4 bases respectively, with 15 bases between them. This CDR3 has 15 amino acids. In germline, CDR1 is SGHTA, CDR2 FQGNSA.

The chain carries TRBV5-4 and TRBJ1-1; possibly TRBD1 for D (5 bases). V was pared by 0 bases and J by 5 bases, with 14 bases between. CDR3 size: 15 residues. Germline V gene data show CDR1 as SGHNT and CDR2 as YYREEE (reference sequence). This CDR3 is CASSLAGIRGTEAFF. In DNA form, the CDR3 reads TGTGCCAGCAGCTTGGCAGGGATCCGAGGTACTGAAGCTTTCTTT.

The rearrangement links TRBV19 to TRBJ1-6, with 7 bases identical to TRBD1. V trimming: 5 bases; J trimming: 5 bases; junction bases outside the gene matches: 6. The CDR3 length is 15 residues. Germline V gene sequence: CDR1 LNHDA, CDR2 SQIVND (reference sequence). The CDR3 coding sequence is TGTGCCAGTAGTCCAGGGGACAGAAATAATTCACCCCTCCACTTT. Residues: CASSPGDRNNSPLHF.

CDR3 sequence reads: CASSTGTGNYGYTF. DNA for the CDR3: TGTGCCAGCAGCACCGGGACAGGGAACTATGGCTACACCTTC. The chain combines TRBV2 with TRBJ1-2; 9 positions match TRBD1. V shed 6 bases and J 2 bases; nucleotides not matched to a gene: 4. This CDR3 comprises 14 residues. From germline, CDR1 is SNHLY and CDR2 FYNNEI.

The CDR3 loop is CASSLVGSYEQYF. In nucleotides, the CDR3 is TGTGCCAGCAGTTTAGTCGGTTCCTACGAGCAGTACTTC. This sequence joins TRBV28 and TRBJ2-7, with D unclear. The CDR3 runs 13 residues. Germline CDR1 reads MDHEN; CDR2 reads SYDVKM. Trimming took 2 bases from V and 1 from J, leaving 6 bases between them.

The chain links TRBV20-1 to TRBJ2-1; D not certain. CDR3 size: 10 residues. Germline V lookup: CDR1 DFQATT, CDR2 SNEGSKA (reference sequence). V was pared by 6 bases and J by 6 bases, with 6 bases between. CDR3 bases: TGCAGTGCAGGGCGCAATGAGCAGTTCTTC. It codes for CSAGRNEQFF.

This clone was seen once. This chain links TRBV7-9 with TRBJ2-3; TRBD2 matches 7 bases. CDR1 and CDR2 (germline): SEHNR, FQNEAQ (reference sequence). The CDR3 loop spans 15 amino acids. Trimming removed 7 bases from V and 0 bases from J; junction bases left unmatched: 7. The CDR3 DNA sequence: TGTGCCAGCACCCTGCCAGCGGGAAGCACAGATACGCAGTATTTT. Encoded protein: CASTLPAGSTDTQYF. Full variable domain (remainder filled in from reference TRBV7-9 and TRBJ2-3): DTGVSQNPRHKITKRGQNVTFRCDPISEHNRLYWYRQTLGQGPEFLTYFQNEAQLEKSRLLSDRFSAERPKGSFSTLEIQRTEQGDSAMYLCASTLPAGSTDTQYFGPGTRLTVL.